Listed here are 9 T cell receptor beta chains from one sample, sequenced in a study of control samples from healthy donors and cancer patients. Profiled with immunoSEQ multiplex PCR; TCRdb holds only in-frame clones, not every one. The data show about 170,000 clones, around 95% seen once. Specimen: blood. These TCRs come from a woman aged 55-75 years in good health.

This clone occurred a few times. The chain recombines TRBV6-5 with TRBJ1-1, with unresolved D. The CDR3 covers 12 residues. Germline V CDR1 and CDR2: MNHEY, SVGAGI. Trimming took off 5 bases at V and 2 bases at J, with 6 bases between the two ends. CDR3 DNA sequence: TGTGCCAGCAGTCAGATTAACACTGAAGCTTTCTTT. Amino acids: CASSQINTEAFF.

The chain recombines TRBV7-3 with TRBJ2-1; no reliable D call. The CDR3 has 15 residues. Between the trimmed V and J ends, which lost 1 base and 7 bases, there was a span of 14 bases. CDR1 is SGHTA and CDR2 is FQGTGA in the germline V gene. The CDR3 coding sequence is TGTGCCAGCAGCTTAAGGCCCTGGGGTGGGAATGAGCAGTTCTTC. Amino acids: CASSLRPWGGNEQFF.

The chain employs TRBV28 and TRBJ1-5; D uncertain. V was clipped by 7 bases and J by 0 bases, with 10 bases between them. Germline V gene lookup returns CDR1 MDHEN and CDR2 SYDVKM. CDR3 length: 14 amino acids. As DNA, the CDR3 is TGTGCCAGCATCGAAGGATATAGCAATCAGCCCCAGCATTTT. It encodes CASIEGYSNQPQHF.

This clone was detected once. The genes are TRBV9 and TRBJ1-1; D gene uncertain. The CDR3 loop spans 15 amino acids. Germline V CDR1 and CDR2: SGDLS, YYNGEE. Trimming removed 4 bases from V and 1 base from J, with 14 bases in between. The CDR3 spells CASSPYLAQNTEAFF. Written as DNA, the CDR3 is TGTGCCAGCAGCCCATATCTTGCACAGAACACTGAAGCTTTCTTT.

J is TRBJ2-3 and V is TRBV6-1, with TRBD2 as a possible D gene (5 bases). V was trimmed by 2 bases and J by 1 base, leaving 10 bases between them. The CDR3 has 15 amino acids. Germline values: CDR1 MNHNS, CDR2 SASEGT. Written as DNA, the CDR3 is TGTGCCAGCAGTGAAATCCTAGCTGGCACAGATACGCAGTATTTT. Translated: CASSEILAGTDTQYF.

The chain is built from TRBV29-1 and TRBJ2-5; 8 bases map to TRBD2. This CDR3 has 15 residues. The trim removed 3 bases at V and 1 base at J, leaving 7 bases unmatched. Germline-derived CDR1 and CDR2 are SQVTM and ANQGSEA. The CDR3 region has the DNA TGCAGCGTTGAGGTGGCTAGCGGGTTCCAAGAGACCCAGTACTTC. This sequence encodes CSVEVASGFQETQYF. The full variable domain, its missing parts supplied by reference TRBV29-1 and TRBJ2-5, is SAVISQKPSRDICQRGTSLTIQCQVDSQVTMMFWYRQQPGQSLTLIATANQGSEATYESGFVIDKFPISRPNLTFSTLTVSNMSPEDSSIYLCSVEVASGFQETQYFGPGTRLLVL.

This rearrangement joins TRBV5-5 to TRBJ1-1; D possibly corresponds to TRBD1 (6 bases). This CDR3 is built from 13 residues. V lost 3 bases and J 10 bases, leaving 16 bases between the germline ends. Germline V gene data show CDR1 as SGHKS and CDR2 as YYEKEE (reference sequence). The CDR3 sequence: CASSSHGGRGAFF. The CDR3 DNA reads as TGTGCCAGCAGCTCGCACGGGGGCCGGGGAGCTTTCTTT.

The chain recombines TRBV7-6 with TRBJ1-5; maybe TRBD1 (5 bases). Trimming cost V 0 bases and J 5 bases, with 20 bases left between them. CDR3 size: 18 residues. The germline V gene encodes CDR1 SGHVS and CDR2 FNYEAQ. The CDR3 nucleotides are TGTGCCAGCAGCTTAGCTCTTCACGGAGTGGGGCCTTATCAGCCCCAGCATTTT. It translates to CASSLALHGVGPYQPQHF.

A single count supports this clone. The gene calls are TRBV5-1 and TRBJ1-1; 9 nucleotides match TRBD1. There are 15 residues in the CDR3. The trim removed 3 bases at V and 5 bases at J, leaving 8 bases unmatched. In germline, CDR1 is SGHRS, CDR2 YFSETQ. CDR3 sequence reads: CASSYTGQGKTEAFF. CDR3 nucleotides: TGCGCCAGCAGCTATACCGGACAGGGGAAAACTGAAGCTTTCTTT. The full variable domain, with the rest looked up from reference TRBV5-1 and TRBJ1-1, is KAGVTQTPRYLIKTRGQQVTLSCSPISGHRSVSWYQQTPGQGLQFLFEYFSETQRNKGNFPGRFSGRQFSNSRSEMNVSTLELGDSALYLCASSYTGQGKTEAFFGQGTRLTVV.